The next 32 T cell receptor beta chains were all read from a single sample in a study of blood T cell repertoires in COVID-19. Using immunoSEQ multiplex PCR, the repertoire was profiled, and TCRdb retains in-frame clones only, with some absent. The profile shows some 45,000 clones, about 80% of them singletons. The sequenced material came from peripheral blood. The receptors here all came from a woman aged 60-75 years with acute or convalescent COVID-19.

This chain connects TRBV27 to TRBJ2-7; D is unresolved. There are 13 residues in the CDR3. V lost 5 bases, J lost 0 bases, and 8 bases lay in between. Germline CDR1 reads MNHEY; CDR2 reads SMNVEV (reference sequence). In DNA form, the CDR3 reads TGTGCCAGCAGTCAGGTGAGCTCCTACGAGCAGTACTTC. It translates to CASSQVSSYEQYF.

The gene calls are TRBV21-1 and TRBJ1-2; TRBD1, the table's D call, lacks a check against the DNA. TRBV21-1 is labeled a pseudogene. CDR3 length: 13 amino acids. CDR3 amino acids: CAQKTGWGYGYTF. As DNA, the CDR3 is TGTGCCCAAAAGACAGGCTGGGGCTATGGCTACACCTTC.

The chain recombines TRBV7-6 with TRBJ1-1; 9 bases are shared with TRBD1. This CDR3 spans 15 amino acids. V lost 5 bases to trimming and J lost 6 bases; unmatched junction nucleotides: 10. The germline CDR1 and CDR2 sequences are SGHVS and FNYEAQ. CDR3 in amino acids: CASSPTRTGEAEAFF. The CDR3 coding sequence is TGTGCCAGCAGCCCAACGAGGACAGGGGAGGCTGAAGCTTTCTTT.

CDR3 DNA sequence: TGTGCCAGCAAGTACGATGAGTATGGCTACACCTTC. As protein: CASKYDEYGYTF. The chain links TRBV25-1 to TRBJ1-2; no reliable D call. Germline lookup yields CDR1 MGHDK and CDR2 SYGVNS. CDR3 length equals 12 residues. With 7 bases removed from V and 5 bases from J, the gap between germline ends came to 11 bases.

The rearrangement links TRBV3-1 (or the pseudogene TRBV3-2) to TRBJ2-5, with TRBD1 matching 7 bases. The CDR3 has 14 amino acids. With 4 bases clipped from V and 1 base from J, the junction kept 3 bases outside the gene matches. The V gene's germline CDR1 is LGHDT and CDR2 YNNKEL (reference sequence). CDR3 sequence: CASSRQGLQETQYF. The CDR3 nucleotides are TGTGCCAGCAGCCGACAGGGCCTCCAAGAGACCCAGTACTTC.

The DNA for the CDR3 is TGCGCCAGCAGGGTGGGACAGCCACCCTACAATGAGCAGTTCTTC. Translating gives CASRVGQPPYNEQFF. V is TRBV10-2 and J is TRBJ2-1; 7 positions agree with TRBD1. V lost 6 bases and J lost 2; bases outside the gene matches: 7. This CDR3 contains 15 residues. The V gene's germline CDR1 is WSHSY and CDR2 SAAADI.

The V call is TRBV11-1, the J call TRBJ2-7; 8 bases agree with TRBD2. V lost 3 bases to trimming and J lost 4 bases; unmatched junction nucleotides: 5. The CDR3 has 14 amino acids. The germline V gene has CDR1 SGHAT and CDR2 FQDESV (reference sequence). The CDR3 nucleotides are TGTGCCAGCAGCTTGGGACTAGAAGGGTACGAGCAGTACTTC. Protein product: CASSLGLEGYEQYF.

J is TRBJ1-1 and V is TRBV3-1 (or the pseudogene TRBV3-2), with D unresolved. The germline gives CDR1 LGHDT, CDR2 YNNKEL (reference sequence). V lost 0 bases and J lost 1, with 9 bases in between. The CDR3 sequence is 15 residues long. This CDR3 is CASSQDLRGNTEAFF. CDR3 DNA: TGTGCCAGCAGCCAAGATTTGCGAGGGAACACTGAAGCTTTCTTT.

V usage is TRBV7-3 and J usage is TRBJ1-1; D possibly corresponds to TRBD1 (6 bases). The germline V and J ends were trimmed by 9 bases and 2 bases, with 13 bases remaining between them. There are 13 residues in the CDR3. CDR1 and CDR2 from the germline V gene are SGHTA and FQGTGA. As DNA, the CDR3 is TGTGCCAGTGGGAAACAGGGAAACACTGAAGCTTTCTTT. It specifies CASGKQGNTEAFF.

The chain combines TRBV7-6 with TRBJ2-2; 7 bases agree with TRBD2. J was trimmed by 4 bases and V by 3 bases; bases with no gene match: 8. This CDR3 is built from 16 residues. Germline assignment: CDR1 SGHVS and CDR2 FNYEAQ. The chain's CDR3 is CASSLHSSGGTGELFF. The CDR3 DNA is TGTGCCAGCAGCTTGCACTCGTCGGGGGGCACCGGGGAGCTGTTTTTT.

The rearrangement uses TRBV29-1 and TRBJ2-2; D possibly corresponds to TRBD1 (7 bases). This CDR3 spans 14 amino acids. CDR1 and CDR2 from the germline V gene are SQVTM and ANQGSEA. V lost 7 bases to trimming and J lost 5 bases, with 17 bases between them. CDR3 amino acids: CSGGDSHTTGELFF. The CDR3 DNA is TGCAGCGGGGGGGACAGCCACACAACCGGGGAGCTGTTTTTT.

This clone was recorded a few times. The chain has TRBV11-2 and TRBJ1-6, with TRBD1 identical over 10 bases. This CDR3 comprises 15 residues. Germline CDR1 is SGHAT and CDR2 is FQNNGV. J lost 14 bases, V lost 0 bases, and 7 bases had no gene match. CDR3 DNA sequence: TGTGCCAGCAGCTTAGAGGGGACAGGGGATTTGACCCTCCACTTT. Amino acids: CASSLEGTGDLTLHF.

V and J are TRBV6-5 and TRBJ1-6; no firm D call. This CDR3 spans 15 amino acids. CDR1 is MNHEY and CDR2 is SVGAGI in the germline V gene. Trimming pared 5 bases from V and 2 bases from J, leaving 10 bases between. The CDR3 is CASSRPRTYNSPLHF. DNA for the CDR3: TGTGCCAGCAGTCGCCCGAGGACCTATAATTCACCCCTCCACTTT.

CDR3: CASRSRDRASSGANVLTF. For the CDR3, the DNA is TGTGCCAGCAGATCCAGGGACAGGGCTTCTTCTGGGGCCAACGTCCTGACTTTC. This rearrangement joins TRBV2 to TRBJ2-6, with 9 positions matching TRBD1. The J segment lost 1 base and the V segment lost 6 bases, leaving 10 bases of the junction unmatched. The CDR3 contains 18 residues. Germline CDR1 is SNHLY and CDR2 is FYNNEI.

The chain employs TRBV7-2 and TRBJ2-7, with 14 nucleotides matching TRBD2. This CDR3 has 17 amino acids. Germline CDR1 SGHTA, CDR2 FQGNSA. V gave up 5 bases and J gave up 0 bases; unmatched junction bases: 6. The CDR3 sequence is CASSPGLAGGPSYEQYF. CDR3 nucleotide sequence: TGTGCCAGCAGCCCTGGACTAGCGGGGGGCCCCTCCTACGAGCAGTACTTC.

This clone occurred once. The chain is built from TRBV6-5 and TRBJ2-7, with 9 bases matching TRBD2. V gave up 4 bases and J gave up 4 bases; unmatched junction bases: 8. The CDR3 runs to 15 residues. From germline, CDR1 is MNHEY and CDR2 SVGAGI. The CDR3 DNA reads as TGTGCCAGCAGTTTATTAGCGGGGGCCGGGTACGAGCAGTACTTC. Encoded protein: CASSLLAGAGYEQYF.

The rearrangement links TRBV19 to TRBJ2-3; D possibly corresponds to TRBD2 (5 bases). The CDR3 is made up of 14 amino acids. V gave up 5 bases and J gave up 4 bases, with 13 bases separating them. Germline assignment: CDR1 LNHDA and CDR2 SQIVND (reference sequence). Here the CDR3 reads CASSLSTSSDTQYF. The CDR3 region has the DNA TGTGCCAGTAGTCTAAGCACTAGTTCAGATACGCAGTATTTT.

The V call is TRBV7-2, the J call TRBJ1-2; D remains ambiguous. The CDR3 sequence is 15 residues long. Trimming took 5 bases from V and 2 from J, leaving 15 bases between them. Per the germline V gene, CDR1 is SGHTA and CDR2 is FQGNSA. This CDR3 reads CASSQDPSANYGYTF. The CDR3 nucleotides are TGTGCCAGCAGCCAAGACCCTAGTGCCAACTATGGCTACACCTTC. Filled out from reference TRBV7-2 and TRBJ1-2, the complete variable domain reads GAGVSQSPSNKVTEKGKDVELRCDPISGHTALYWYRQSLGQGLEFLIYFQGNSAPDKSGLPSDRFSAERTGGSVSTLTIQRTQQEDSAVYLCASSQDPSANYGYTFGSGTRLTVV.

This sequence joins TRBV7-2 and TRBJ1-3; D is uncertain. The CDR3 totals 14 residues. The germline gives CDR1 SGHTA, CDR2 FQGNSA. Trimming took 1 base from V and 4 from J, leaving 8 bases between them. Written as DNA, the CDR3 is TGTGCCAGCAGCTTAGGGGCGCGCGGAAACACCATATATTTT. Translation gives CASSLGARGNTIYF. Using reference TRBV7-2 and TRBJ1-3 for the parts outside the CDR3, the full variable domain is GAGVSQSPSNKVTEKGKDVELRCDPISGHTALYWYRQSLGQGLEFLIYFQGNSAPDKSGLPSDRFSAERTGGSVSTLTIQRTQQEDSAVYLCASSLGARGNTIYFGEGSWLTVV.

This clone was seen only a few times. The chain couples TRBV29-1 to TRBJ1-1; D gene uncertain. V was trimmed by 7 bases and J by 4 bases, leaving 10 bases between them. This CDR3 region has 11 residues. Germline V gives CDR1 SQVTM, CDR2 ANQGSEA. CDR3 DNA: TGCAGCGCCCGAGAGGGCACTGAAGCTTTCTTT. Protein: CSAREGTEAFF.

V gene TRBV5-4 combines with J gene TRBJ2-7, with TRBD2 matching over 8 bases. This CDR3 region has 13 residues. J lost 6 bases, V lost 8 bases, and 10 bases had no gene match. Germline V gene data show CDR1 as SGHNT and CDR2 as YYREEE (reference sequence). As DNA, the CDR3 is TGTGCCAGTCAGCCCGGACTAGCACCCGAGCAGTACTTC. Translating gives CASQPGLAPEQYF.

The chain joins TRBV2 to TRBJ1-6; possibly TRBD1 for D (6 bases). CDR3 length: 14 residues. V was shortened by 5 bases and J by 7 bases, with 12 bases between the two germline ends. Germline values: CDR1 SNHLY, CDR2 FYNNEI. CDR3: CASSYRDKNSPLHF. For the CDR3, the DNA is TGTGCCAGCAGTTACAGGGATAAGAATTCACCCCTCCACTTT.

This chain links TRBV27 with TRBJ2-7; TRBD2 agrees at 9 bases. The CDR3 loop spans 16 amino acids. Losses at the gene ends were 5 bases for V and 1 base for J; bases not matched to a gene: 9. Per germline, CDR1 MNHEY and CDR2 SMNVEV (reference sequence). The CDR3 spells CASSKTISGGSYEQYF. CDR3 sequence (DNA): TGTGCCAGCAGTAAAACCATTAGCGGGGGTTCCTACGAGCAGTACTTC.

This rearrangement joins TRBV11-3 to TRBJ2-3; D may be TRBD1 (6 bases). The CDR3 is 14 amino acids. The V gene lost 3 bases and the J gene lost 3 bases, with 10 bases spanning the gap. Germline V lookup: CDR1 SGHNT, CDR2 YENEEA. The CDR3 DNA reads TGTGCCAGCAGCTTCGGACAGAGAACAGATACGCAGTATTTT. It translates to CASSFGQRTDTQYF. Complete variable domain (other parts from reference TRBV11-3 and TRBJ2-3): EAGVVQSPRYKIIEKKQPVAFWCNPISGHNTLYWYLQNLGQGPELLIRYENEEAVDDSQLPKDRFSAERLKGVDSTLKIQPAELGDSAVYLCASSFGQRTDTQYFGPGTRLTVL.

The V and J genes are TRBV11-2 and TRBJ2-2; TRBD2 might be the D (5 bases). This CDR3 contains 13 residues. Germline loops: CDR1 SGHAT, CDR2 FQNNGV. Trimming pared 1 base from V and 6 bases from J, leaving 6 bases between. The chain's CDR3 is CASSLGGAGELFF. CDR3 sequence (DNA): TGTGCCAGCAGCTTAGGGGGAGCCGGGGAGCTGTTTTTT.

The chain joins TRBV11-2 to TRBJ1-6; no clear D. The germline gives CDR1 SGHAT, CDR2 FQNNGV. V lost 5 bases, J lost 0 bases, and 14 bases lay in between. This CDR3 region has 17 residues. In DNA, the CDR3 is TGTGCCAGCAGCGGGTGGCCGGGGAGCTCCTATAATTCACCCCTCCACTTT. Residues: CASSGWPGSSYNSPLHF.

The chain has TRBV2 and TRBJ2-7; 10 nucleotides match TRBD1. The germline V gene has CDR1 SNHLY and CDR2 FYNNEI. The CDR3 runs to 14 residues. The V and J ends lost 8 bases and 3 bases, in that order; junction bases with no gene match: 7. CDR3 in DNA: TGTGCCAGCTTCCGGGACAGGGGCATCTACGAGCAGTACTTC. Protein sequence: CASFRDRGIYEQYF.

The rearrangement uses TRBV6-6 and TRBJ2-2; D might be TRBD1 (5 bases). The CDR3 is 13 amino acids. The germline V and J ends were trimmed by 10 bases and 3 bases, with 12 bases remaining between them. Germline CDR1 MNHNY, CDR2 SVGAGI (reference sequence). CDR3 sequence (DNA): TGTGCCACCGGACAACCTTACACCGGGGAGCTGTTTTTT. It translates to CATGQPYTGELFF.

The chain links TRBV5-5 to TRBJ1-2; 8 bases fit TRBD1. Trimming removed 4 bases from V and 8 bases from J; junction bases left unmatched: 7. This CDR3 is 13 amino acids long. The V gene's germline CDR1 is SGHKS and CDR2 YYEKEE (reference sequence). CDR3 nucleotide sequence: TGTGCCAGCAGCGGACACAGGGGGTTGGGCTACACCTTC. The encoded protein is CASSGHRGLGYTF.

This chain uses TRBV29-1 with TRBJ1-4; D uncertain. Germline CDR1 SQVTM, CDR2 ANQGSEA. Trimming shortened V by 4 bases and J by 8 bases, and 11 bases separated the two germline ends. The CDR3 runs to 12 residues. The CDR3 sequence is CSVGQSLEKLFF. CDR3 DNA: TGCAGCGTTGGCCAGTCGCTCGAAAAACTGTTTTTT.

The CDR3 bases are TGTGCCAGCAGATCGCCCGGGACAGGGGCTGGCTACACCTTC. It codes for CASRSPGTGAGYTF. The chain uses TRBV11-2 and TRBJ1-2; TRBD1 matches 10 bases. The V gene end was trimmed by 6 bases and the J gene end by 7 bases; junction bases not matched to a gene: 8. Germline lookup yields CDR1 SGHAT and CDR2 FQNNGV. The length of the CDR3 is 14 residues.

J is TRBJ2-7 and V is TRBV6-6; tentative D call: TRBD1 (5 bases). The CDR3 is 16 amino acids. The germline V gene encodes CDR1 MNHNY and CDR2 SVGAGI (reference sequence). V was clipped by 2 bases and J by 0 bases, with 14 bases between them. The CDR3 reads CASSYGQGISSYEQYF. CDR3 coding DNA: TGTGCCAGCAGTTACGGGCAGGGTATCAGCTCCTACGAGCAGTACTTC.